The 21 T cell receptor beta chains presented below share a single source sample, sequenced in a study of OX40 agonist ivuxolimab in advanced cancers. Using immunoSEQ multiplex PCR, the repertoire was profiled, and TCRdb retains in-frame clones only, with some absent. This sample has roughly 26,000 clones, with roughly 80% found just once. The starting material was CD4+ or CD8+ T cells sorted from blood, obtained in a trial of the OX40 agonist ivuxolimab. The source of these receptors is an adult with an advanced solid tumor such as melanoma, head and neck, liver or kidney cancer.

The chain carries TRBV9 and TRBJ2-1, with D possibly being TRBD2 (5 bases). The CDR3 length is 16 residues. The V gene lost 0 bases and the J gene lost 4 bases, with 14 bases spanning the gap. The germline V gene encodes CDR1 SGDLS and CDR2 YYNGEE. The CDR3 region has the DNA TGTGCCAGCAGCGTAGGAATAGAGCGGAGTTACAATGAGCAGTTCTTC. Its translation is CASSVGIERSYNEQFF.

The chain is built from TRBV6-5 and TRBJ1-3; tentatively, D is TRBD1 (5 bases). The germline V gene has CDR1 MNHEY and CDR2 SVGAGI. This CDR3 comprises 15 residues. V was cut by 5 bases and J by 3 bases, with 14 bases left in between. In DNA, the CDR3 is TGTGCCAGCAGTCCCCTGGGGGGGGTTGGAAACACCATATATTTT. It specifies CASSPLGGVGNTIYF.

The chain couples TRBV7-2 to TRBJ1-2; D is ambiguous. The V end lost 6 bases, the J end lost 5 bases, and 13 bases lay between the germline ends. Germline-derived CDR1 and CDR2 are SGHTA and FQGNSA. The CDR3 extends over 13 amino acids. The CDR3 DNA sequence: TGTGCCAGCAGTGCTAATCTGGCTTATGGCTACACCTTC. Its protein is CASSANLAYGYTF.

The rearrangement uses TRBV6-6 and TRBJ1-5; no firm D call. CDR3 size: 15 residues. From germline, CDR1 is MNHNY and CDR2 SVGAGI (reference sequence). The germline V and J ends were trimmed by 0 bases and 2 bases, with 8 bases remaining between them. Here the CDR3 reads CASSYSYQGNQPQHF. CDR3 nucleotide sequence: TGTGCCAGCAGTTACTCTTATCAGGGCAATCAGCCCCAGCATTTT.

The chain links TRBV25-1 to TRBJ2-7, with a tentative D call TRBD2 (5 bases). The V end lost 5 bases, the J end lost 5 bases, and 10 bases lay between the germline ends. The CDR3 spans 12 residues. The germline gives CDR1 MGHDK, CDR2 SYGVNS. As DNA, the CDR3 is TGTGCCAGCAGTTCAGGAGGCCACGAGCAGTACTTC. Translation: CASSSGGHEQYF.

CDR3 loop: CASSQDSGTGTSYTF. The CDR3 DNA reads as TGCGCCAGCAGCCAAGATAGCGGGACAGGGACCAGCTACACCTTC. The chain recombines TRBV4-3 with TRBJ1-2; 9 bases map to TRBD1. The CDR3 sequence is 15 residues long. V trimming: 0 bases; J trimming: 9 bases; junction bases outside the gene matches: 8. Germline V gene sequence: CDR1 LGHNA, CDR2 YSLEER.

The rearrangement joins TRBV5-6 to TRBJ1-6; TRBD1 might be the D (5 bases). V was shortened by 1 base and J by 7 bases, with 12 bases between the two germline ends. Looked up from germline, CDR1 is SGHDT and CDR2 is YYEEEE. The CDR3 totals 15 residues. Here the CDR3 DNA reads TGTGCCAGCAGCTTGCAGGAGGGGTCGAATTCACCCCTCCACTTT. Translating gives CASSLQEGSNSPLHF.

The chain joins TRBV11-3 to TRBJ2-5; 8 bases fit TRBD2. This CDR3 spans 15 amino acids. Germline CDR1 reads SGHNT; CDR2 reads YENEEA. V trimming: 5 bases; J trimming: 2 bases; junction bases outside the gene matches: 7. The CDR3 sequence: CASSLPTSGQETQYF. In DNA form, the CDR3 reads TGTGCCAGCAGCCTGCCTACTAGCGGACAAGAGACCCAGTACTTC.

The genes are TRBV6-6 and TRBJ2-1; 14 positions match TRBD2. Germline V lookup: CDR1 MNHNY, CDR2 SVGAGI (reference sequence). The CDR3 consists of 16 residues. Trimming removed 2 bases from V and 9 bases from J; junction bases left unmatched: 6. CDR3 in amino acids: CASSYPTSGGAGEQFF. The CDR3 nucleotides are TGTGCCAGCAGTTACCCGACTAGCGGGGGGGCAGGTGAGCAGTTCTTC.

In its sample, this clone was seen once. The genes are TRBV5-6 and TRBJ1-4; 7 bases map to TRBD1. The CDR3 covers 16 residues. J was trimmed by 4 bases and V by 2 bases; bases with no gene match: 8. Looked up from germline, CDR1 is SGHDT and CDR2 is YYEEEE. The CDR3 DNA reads TGTGCCAGCAGCTTTGGAACCGGGGACAGTAATGAAAAACTGTTTTTT. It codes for CASSFGTGDSNEKLFF.

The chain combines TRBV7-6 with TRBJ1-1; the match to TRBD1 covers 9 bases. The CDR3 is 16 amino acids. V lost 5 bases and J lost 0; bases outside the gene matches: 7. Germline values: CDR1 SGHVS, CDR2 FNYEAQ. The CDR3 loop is CASSRDRVRMNTEAFF. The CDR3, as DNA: TGTGCCAGCAGCCGGGACAGGGTAAGAATGAACACTGAAGCTTTCTTT.

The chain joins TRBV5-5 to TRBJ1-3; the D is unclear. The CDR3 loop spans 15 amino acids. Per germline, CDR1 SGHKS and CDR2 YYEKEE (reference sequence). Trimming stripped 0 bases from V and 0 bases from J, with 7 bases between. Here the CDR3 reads CASSLEQFSGNTIYF. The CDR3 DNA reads TGTGCCAGCAGCTTGGAACAGTTCTCTGGAAACACCATATATTTT. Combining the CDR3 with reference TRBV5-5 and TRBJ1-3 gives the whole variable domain DAGVTQSPTHLIKTRGQQVTLRCSPISGHKSVSWYQQVLGQGPQFIFQYYEKEERGRGNFPDRFSARQFPNYSSELNVNALLLGDSALYLCASSLEQFSGNTIYFGEGSWLTVV.

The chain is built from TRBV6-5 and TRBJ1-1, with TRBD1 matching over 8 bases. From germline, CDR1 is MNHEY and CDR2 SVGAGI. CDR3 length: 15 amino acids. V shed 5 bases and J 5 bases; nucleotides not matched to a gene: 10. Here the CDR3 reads CASSPGGVARTEAFF. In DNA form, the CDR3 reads TGTGCCAGCAGTCCAGGGGGCGTAGCGAGGACTGAAGCTTTCTTT.

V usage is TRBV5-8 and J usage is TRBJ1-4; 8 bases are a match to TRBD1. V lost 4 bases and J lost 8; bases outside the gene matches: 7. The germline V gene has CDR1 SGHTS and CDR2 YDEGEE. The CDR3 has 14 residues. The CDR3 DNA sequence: TGTGCCAGCAGCCTGGACAGGGTCGGCGAAAAACTGTTTTTT. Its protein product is CASSLDRVGEKLFF.

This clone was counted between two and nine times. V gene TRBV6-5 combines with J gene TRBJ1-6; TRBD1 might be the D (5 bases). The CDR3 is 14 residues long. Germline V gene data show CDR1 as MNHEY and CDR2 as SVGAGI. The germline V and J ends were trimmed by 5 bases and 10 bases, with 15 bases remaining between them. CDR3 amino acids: CASSRTGERSPLHF. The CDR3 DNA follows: TGTGCCAGCAGTCGGACGGGGGAAAGATCACCCCTCCACTTT.

The CDR3 DNA is TGTGCCAGCAGTCCCAGACTAGCGGGCCGTGAGACCCAGTACTTC. Protein: CASSPRLAGRETQYF. This rearrangement joins TRBV28 to TRBJ2-5; TRBD2 agrees at 10 bases. Germline values: CDR1 MDHEN, CDR2 SYDVKM. The ends lost 5 bases at V and 5 bases at J; junction bases unmatched: 8. This CDR3 comprises 15 residues.

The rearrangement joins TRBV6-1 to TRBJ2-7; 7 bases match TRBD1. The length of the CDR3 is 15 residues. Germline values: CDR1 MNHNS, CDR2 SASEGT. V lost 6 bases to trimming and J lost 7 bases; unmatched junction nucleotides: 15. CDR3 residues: CASRRGQDPNLEQYF. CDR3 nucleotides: TGTGCCAGCAGACGAGGACAGGACCCTAATTTAGAGCAGTACTTC.

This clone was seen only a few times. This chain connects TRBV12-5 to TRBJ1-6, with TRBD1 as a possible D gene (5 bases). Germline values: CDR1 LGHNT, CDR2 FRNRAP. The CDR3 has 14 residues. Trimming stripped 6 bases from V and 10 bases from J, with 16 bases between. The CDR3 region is CASGTLGGDSPLHF. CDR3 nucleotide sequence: TGTGCTAGTGGGACCTTGGGAGGGGACTCACCCCTCCACTTT.

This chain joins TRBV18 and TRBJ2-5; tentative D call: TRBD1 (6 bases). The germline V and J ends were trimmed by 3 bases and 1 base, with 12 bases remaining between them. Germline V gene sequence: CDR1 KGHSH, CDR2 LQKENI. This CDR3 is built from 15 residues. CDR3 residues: CASSPPGQIQETQYF. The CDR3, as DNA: TGTGCCAGCTCACCGCCCGGACAGATCCAAGAGACCCAGTACTTC.

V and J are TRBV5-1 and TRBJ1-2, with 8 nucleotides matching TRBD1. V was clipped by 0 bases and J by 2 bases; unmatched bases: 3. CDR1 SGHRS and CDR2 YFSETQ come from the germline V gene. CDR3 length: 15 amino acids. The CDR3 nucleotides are TGCGCCAGCAGCTTGGGGACAGGGCCCAACTATGGCTACACCTTC. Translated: CASSLGTGPNYGYTF.

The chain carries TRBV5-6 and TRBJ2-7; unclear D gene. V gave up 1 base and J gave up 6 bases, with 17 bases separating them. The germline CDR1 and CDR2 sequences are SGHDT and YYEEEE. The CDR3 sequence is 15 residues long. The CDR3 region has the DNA TGTGCCAGCAGCTTGTTCACCTTAGAACACGGCGAGCAGTACTTC. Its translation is CASSLFTLEHGEQYF.